The 20 T cell receptor beta chains presented below share a single source sample, sequenced in a study of regulatory T cells in long-lasting Graves disease (dated by TCRdb to the early 2020s). Library preparation used multiplex PCR. The sample was run on an Illumina HiSeq 4000. TCR beta libraries were built with iRepertoire HTBI primers and Arm-PCR amplification of CDR3 regions. The public reads were run again by TCRdb, first through fastp at Q25 and then through MiXCR, and only productive beta chains were kept. A single entry per CDR3 protein holds the most common genes and DNA from its merged rows. The sample table shows approximately 400,000 distinct CDR3 sequences, and approximately 12% are seen once. Of the sample, approximately 17% is held by the ten largest clones. This sample's time point label indicates: newly diagnosed GD, antithyroid drugs for less than 3 months. RNA was extracted from PBMCs in TRIzol for both TCR sequencing and RNA sequencing.

These data were also reused for a study on T cells in Graves' hyperthyroidism and ophthalmopathy.

The specimen comprised peripheral blood mononuclear cells (PBMCs), sampled at new diagnosis, from a patient treated with antithyroid drugs. Receptors originate from a woman between 18 and 29 years old with Graves disease. Donor details come from another sample of the same person, matched by shared clones.

This clonotype was seen many times. The chain recombines TRBV2 with TRBJ1-2, with D maybe TRBD1 (6 bases). Germline loops: CDR1 SNHLY, CDR2 FYNNEI. This CDR3 is 13 amino acids long. The ends were cut back, 3 bases at V and 4 bases at J, with 9 bases in the middle. The CDR3: CASSDQGTYGYTF. CDR3 in DNA: TGTGCCAGCAGTGACCAGGGGACCTATGGCTACACCTTC.

This clonotype was observed a few times. The chain employs TRBV27 and TRBJ2-5, with TRBD2 identical over 15 bases. V dropped 8 bases and J dropped 5; count of bases not matched to a gene: 6. Germline CDR1 reads MNHEY; CDR2 reads SMNVEV (reference sequence). The CDR3 contains 15 residues. The CDR3 region has the DNA TGTGCCAGCTCTGGACTAGCGGGAGGGATGGAGACCCAGTACTTC. This translates into CASSGLAGGMETQYF.

This clonotype was picked up many times. This chain joins TRBV11-2 and TRBJ2-1; D perhaps matches TRBD2 (6 bases). The CDR3 extends over 19 amino acids. CDR1 is SGHAT and CDR2 is FQNNGV in the germline V gene. V dropped 4 bases and J dropped 3 bases, with 25 bases sitting between them. The CDR3: CASSSPAGERGGFYNEQFF. The CDR3, as DNA: TGTGCCAGCAGCTCCCCTGCCGGGGAGAGGGGAGGTTTCTACAATGAGCAGTTCTTC.

This clonotype was recorded many times. The CDR3 sequence is CSAKGLAGVAVPSYNEQFF. The CDR3 DNA follows: TGCAGTGCGAAAGGACTAGCGGGAGTGGCGGTACCCTCCTACAATGAGCAGTTCTTC. The V call is TRBV20-1, the J call TRBJ2-1; 13 nucleotides align to TRBD2. This CDR3 region has 19 residues. Germline assignment: CDR1 DFQATT and CDR2 SNEGSKA (reference sequence). V lost 6 bases and J lost 0; bases outside the gene matches: 14.

In its sample, this clonotype was seen many times. This chain links TRBV28 with TRBJ2-1; D might be TRBD2 (5 bases). Trimming pared 10 bases from V and 3 bases from J, leaving 13 bases between. Germline values: CDR1 MDHEN, CDR2 SYDVKM. The CDR3 is 13 residues long. The CDR3 nucleotides are TGTGCCACCCTTCAAGGAGGCTACAATGAGCAGTTCTTC. This sequence encodes CATLQGGYNEQFF.

This clonotype was found many times. The V gene is TRBV30, the J gene TRBJ2-3; D remains ambiguous. Germline V CDR1 and CDR2: GTSNPN, SVGIG (reference sequence). The CDR3 consists of 12 residues. Between the trimmed V and J ends, which lost 2 bases and 9 bases, there was a span of 12 bases. CDR3 protein: CAWSIDSPTQYF. The CDR3 DNA reads as TGTGCCTGGAGTATAGATTCCCCCACGCAGTATTTT.

The rearrangement links TRBV4-3 to TRBJ1-1; TRBD1 is a possible D gene (5 bases). V lost 0 bases to trimming and J lost 5 bases, with 16 bases between them. The CDR3 covers 16 residues. Germline V gives CDR1 LGHNA, CDR2 YSLEER. The CDR3 nucleotides are TGCGCCAGCAGCCAAGATAATTGGGGCGGGAGTACTGAAGCTTTCTTT. Amino acid sequence: CASSQDNWGGSTEAFF.

This clonotype was seen a few times. The V and J genes are TRBV7-2 and TRBJ2-3; TRBD1 aligns across 8 bases. Germline CDR1 and CDR2: SGHTA and FQGNSA. V lost 4 bases and J lost 3; bases outside the gene matches: 3. The CDR3 has 14 residues. Written as DNA, the CDR3 is TGTGCCAGCAGCTCCAACAGGGGGACAGATACGCAGTATTTT. This codes for CASSSNRGTDTQYF.

V is TRBV19 and J is TRBJ1-2; D is perhaps TRBD1 (5 bases). Trimming stripped 3 bases from V and 4 bases from J, with 15 bases between. The V gene's germline CDR1 is LNHDA and CDR2 SQIVND (reference sequence). This CDR3 contains 15 residues. CDR3 nucleotides: TGTGCCAGTAGTATTATGGTTGGACAAGTCTATGGCTACACCTTC. Its translation is CASSIMVGQVYGYTF. The whole variable domain, filled in from reference TRBV19 and TRBJ1-2, reads DGGITQSPKYLFRKEGQNVTLSCEQNLNHDAMYWYRQDPGQGLRLIYYSQIVNDFQKGDIAEGYSVSREKKESFPLTVTSAQKNPTAFYLCASSIMVGQVYGYTFGSGTRLTVV.

Many counts were recorded for this clonotype. The chain is built from TRBV12-3 or TRBV12-4 and TRBJ1-3; D ambiguous. Trimming took 3 bases from V and 8 from J, leaving 14 bases between them. This CDR3 region has 14 residues. CDR3 region: CASSFPSELHTIYF. The CDR3 DNA reads TGTGCCAGCAGTTTTCCATCTGAACTGCACACCATATATTTT.

The chain uses TRBV20-1 and TRBJ1-1; D call uncertain. V lost 1 base to trimming and J lost 6 bases, with 6 bases between them. The CDR3 length is 11 residues. CDR1 is DFQATT, CDR2 SNEGSKA, per germline (reference sequence). The CDR3 loop is CSARVSAEAFF. In DNA form, the CDR3 reads TGCAGTGCTAGAGTGTCCGCTGAAGCTTTCTTT.

The genes are TRBV7-8 and TRBJ2-5, with TRBD1 identical over 7 bases. Germline V gene data show CDR1 as SGHVS and CDR2 as FQNEAQ. J was trimmed by 5 bases and V by 5 bases; bases with no gene match: 8. This CDR3 is 14 amino acids long. The CDR3 region is CASSHRATGETQYF. In nucleotides, the CDR3 is TGTGCCAGCAGCCACCGGGCGACAGGGGAGACCCAGTACTTC.

In its sample, this clonotype was seen many times. The V call is TRBV7-2, the J call TRBJ1-2; 9 bases are shared with TRBD1. The CDR3 totals 14 residues. The trim removed 1 base at V and 8 bases at J, leaving 5 bases unmatched. CDR1 and CDR2 from the germline V gene are SGHTA and FQGNSA. Here the CDR3 reads CASSLGGQGWGYTF. The CDR3 bases are TGTGCCAGCAGCTTAGGGGGACAGGGATGGGGCTACACCTTC. The full variable domain, in which reference TRBV7-2 and TRBJ1-2 provide the parts outside the CDR3, is GAGVSQSPSNKVTEKGKDVELRCDPISGHTALYWYRQSLGQGLEFLIYFQGNSAPDKSGLPSDRFSAERTGGSVSTLTIQRTQQEDSAVYLCASSLGGQGWGYTFGSGTRLTVV.

This clonotype has ten or more counts. This rearrangement joins TRBV5-1 to TRBJ2-2; TRBD2 might be the D (5 bases). Germline V gene lookup returns CDR1 SGHRS and CDR2 YFSETQ. Trimming removed 0 bases from V and 6 bases from J, with 12 bases in between. The CDR3 has 15 residues. As DNA, the CDR3 is TGCGCCAGCAGCTTGGGTTTACTAGTGGCCGGGGAGCTGTTTTTT. As protein: CASSLGLLVAGELFF.

This clonotype was detected many times. The chain links TRBV3-1 to TRBJ2-1; tentatively, D is TRBD1 or TRBD2 (7 bases each). The CDR3 runs to 16 residues. The V end lost 6 bases, the J end lost 9 bases, and 24 bases lay between the germline ends. Germline lookup yields CDR1 LGHDT and CDR2 YNNKEL (reference sequence). As DNA, the CDR3 is TGTGCCAGCAGACCTTACTTGGACAGGTCGGGGGGTGAGCAGTTCTTC. Amino acid sequence: CASRPYLDRSGGEQFF.

This clonotype was detected only a few times. The rearrangement joins TRBV28 to TRBJ2-5; no definite D call. CDR1 is MDHEN, CDR2 SYDVKM, per germline. CDR3 size: 13 residues. V was trimmed by 6 bases and J by 4 bases, leaving 12 bases between them. CDR3 in DNA: TGTGCCAGCAGGGTCGGACCTTTAGAGACCCAGTACTTC. As protein: CASRVGPLETQYF.

This clonotype was observed a handful of times. This may come from a read error, since a much larger clone is one base off. The chain uses TRBV2 and TRBJ1-3, with D perhaps matching TRBD1 (5 bases). The CDR3 runs 15 residues. V was trimmed by 4 bases and J by 0 bases, leaving 10 bases between them. Germline values: CDR1 SNHLY, CDR2 FYNNEI. CDR3 sequence: CASSGDGSSGNTIYF. CDR3 bases: TGTGCCAGCAGTGGGGACGGGAGCTCTGGAAACACCATATATTTT.

This clonotype was recorded a few times. This chain joins TRBV27 and TRBJ1-1; 8 bases agree with TRBD1. This CDR3 contains 12 residues. J gave up 5 bases and V 6 bases, and 2 bases lay outside the gene matches. Germline CDR1 is MNHEY and CDR2 is SMNVEV (reference sequence). CDR3 DNA sequence: TGTGCCAGCAGGAACAGGGGGACTGAAGCTTTCTTT. This translates into CASRNRGTEAFF.

The sample holds many counts of this clonotype. This sequence joins TRBV11-2 and TRBJ2-5, with TRBD2 identical over 8 bases. The CDR3 is 15 amino acids. The germline V gene has CDR1 SGHAT and CDR2 FQNNGV. The junction had 8 bases not matched to a gene; V was cut back by 3 bases and J by 5 bases. CDR3 loop: CASSFGGVLRETQYF. The DNA for the CDR3 is TGTGCCAGCAGCTTCGGGGGGGTCTTACGGGAGACCCAGTACTTC.

This clonotype was counted between two and nine times. The genes are TRBV19 and TRBJ2-5, with D tentatively TRBD1 or TRBD2 (7 bases each). CDR3 size: 13 residues. V shed 8 bases and J shed 6 bases, with 16 bases lying between them. CDR1 and CDR2 (germline): LNHDA, SQIVND (reference sequence). CDR3 region: CASWGGGAKTQYF. For the CDR3, the DNA is TGTGCCAGTTGGGGAGGGGGCGCGAAGACCCAGTACTTC.